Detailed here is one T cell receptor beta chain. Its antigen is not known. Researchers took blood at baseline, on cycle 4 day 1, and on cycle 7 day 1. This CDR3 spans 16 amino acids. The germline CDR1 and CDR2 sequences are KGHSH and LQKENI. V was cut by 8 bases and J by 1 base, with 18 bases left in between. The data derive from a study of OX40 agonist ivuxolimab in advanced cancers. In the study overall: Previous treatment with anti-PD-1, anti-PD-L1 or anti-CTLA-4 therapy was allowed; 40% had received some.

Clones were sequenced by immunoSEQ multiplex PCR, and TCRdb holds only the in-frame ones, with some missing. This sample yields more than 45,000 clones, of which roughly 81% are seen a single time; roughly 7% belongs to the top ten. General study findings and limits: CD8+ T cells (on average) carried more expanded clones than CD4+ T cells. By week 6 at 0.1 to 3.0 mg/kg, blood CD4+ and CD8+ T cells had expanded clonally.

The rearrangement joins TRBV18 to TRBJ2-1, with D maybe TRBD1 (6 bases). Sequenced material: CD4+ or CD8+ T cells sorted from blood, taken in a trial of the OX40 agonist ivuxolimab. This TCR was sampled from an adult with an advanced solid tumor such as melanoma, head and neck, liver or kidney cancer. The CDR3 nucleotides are TGTGCCAGCCTCACGACAGGTAGATTGTCCTACAATGAGCAGTTCTTC. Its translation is CASLTTGRLSYNEQFF. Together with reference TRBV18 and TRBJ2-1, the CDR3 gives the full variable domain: NAGVMQNPRHLVRRRGQEARLRCSPMKGHSHVYWYRQLPEEGLKFMVYLQKENIIDESGMPKERFSAEFPKEGPSILRIQQVVRGDSAAYFCASLTTGRLSYNEQFFGPGTRLTVL.